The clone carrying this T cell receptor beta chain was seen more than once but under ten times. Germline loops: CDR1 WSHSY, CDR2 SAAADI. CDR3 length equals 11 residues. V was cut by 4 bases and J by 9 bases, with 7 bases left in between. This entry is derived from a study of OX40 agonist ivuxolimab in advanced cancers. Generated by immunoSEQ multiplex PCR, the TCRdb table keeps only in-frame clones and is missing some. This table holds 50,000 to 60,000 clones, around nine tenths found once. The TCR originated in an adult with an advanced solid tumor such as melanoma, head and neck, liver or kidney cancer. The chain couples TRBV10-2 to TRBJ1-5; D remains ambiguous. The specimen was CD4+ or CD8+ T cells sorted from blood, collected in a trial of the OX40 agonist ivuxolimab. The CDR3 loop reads CASSVGGPQHF. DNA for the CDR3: TGCGCCAGCAGTGTTGGAGGGCCCCAGCATTTT.